The 21 T cell receptor beta chains below were found in one sample sequenced in a study of blood T cell repertoires in COVID-19. The method was immunoSEQ multiplex PCR; TCRdb's version includes in-frame clones alone and lacks a portion of them. The profile covers a few hundred thousand clones, with around 83% appearing a single time and approximately 1.3% taken by the ten largest. Sequencing input: peripheral blood. Every receptor here comes from a woman in her forties or fifties with acute or convalescent COVID-19.

There are a few counts of this clone. This rearrangement joins TRBV3-1 (or the pseudogene TRBV3-2) to TRBJ2-1, with 8 bases that match TRBD2. The CDR3 spans 14 residues. V lost 4 bases and J lost 6; bases outside the gene matches: 5. Germline V gene data show CDR1 as LGHDT and CDR2 as YNNKEL (reference sequence). CDR3 DNA sequence: TGTGCCAGCAGCCGAACCGGGACTAGCAATGAGCAGTTCTTC. Protein sequence: CASSRTGTSNEQFF.

The V call is TRBV7-2, the J call TRBJ2-3; no clear D gene. The CDR3 contains 16 residues. V was cut by 5 bases and J by 1 base, with 16 bases left in between. The V gene's germline CDR1 is SGHTA and CDR2 FQGNSA. CDR3: CASSRLSGLGTDTQYF. Here the CDR3 DNA reads TGTGCCAGCAGCAGGCTGTCAGGATTAGGCACAGATACGCAGTATTTT.

The chain joins TRBV11-2 to TRBJ2-7; a weak D match, TRBD2 (5 bases). CDR3 length: 14 amino acids. The ends were cut back, 6 bases at V and 3 bases at J, with 15 bases in the middle. CDR1 and CDR2 (germline): SGHAT, FQNNGV. CDR3 loop: CASSPSGWVYEQYV. The CDR3, as DNA: TGTGCCAGCAGTCCCTCGGGGTGGGTCTACGAGCAGTACGTC.

This clone was seen a single time. V gene TRBV5-4 combines with J gene TRBJ2-2, with a possible D match to TRBD1 (6 bases). The CDR3 totals 15 residues. Germline CDR1 SGHNT, CDR2 YYREEE (reference sequence). V was trimmed by 2 bases and J by 4 bases, leaving 12 bases between them. The CDR3 nucleotides read TGTGCCAGCAGCTTACCGACAGGCGCCACCGGGGAGCTGTTTTTT. Amino acid sequence: CASSLPTGATGELFF.

The chain recombines TRBV15 with TRBJ2-1, with 9 positions matching TRBD1. Germline V gene sequence: CDR1 LNHNV, CDR2 YYDKDF (reference sequence). The CDR3 is 17 amino acids. The V segment lost 3 bases and the J segment 5 bases; nucleotides outside the gene matches: 11. The CDR3 nucleotides read TGTGCCACCAGCAGGCCCGGTGGACAGGGGATCCACAATGAGCAGTTCTTC. Translating gives CATSRPGGQGIHNEQFF.

This clone was found a few times. J is TRBJ1-2 and V is TRBV19, with 7 bases that match TRBD1. The CDR3 totals 17 residues. The germline V gene has CDR1 LNHDA and CDR2 SQIVND (reference sequence). Trimming took 4 bases from V and 2 from J; bases not matched to a gene: 13. Here the CDR3 DNA reads TGTGCCAGTAGTAACCCCTGGCGACAGGGTTTAAACTATGGCTACACCTTC. Protein: CASSNPWRQGLNYGYTF.

The chain links TRBV30 to TRBJ2-4, with D maybe TRBD1 (5 bases). There are 13 residues in the CDR3. Trimming cost V 4 bases and J 5 bases, with 12 bases left between them. From germline, CDR1 is GTSNPN and CDR2 SVGIG (reference sequence). CDR3 sequence reads: CAWNRGSENIQYF. CDR3 DNA sequence: TGTGCCTGGAATAGGGGCAGTGAAAACATTCAGTACTTC.

This sequence joins TRBV6-5 and TRBJ1-2; TRBD1 might be the D (6 bases). The CDR3 is made up of 15 amino acids. CDR1 is MNHEY and CDR2 is SVGAGI in the germline V gene. V was cut by 8 bases and J by 0 bases, with 16 bases left in between. CDR3 bases: TGTGCCAGCTCAAGGGGACACCGTTCTAACTATGGCTACACCTTC. Its translation: CASSRGHRSNYGYTF.

This chain links TRBV5-1 with TRBJ2-2; 7 bases fit TRBD1. V trimming: 2 bases; J trimming: 4 bases; junction bases outside the gene matches: 2. This CDR3 contains 14 residues. Germline V gene data show CDR1 as SGHRS and CDR2 as YFSETQ. The CDR3 loop reads CASSFRQGTGELFF. CDR3 sequence (DNA): TGCGCCAGCAGCTTCCGACAGGGCACCGGGGAGCTGTTTTTT. Full variable domain (missing parts from reference TRBV5-1 and TRBJ2-2): KAGVTQTPRYLIKTRGQQVTLSCSPISGHRSVSWYQQTPGQGLQFLFEYFSETQRNKGNFPGRFSGRQFSNSRSEMNVSTLELGDSALYLCASSFRQGTGELFFGEGSRLTVL.

V usage is TRBV11-3 and J usage is TRBJ2-2, with D possibly being TRBD2 (5 bases). The CDR3 length is 14 residues. V was clipped by 3 bases and J by 7 bases, with 12 bases between them. Germline V gene sequence: CDR1 SGHNT, CDR2 YENEEA. This chain's CDR3 is CASSLGLGGGELFF. The CDR3 DNA follows: TGTGCCAGCAGCTTGGGGTTAGGAGGCGGGGAGCTGTTTTTT.

The rearrangement uses TRBV19 and TRBJ1-5, with a possible D match to TRBD1 (5 bases). CDR1 and CDR2 (germline): LNHDA, SQIVND (reference sequence). This CDR3 comprises 14 residues. Between the trimmed V and J ends, which lost 1 base and 5 bases, there was a span of 9 bases. CDR3 region: CASSIAGGDQPQHF. DNA for the CDR3: TGTGCCAGTAGTATAGCGGGAGGGGATCAGCCCCAGCATTTT.

The chain has TRBV6-6 and TRBJ2-5; 8 bases align to TRBD1. This CDR3 spans 17 amino acids. CDR1 is MNHNY, CDR2 SVGAGI, per germline (reference sequence). The ends lost 5 bases at V and 5 bases at J; junction bases unmatched: 16. The CDR3 DNA sequence: TGTGCCAGCAGTGGATCTACCTACAGGGGGATTTTGGAGACCCAGTACTTC. Protein product: CASSGSTYRGILETQYF.

This rearrangement joins TRBV3-1 (or the pseudogene TRBV3-2) to TRBJ1-1; TRBD1 agrees at 9 bases. With V trimmed by 8 bases and J by 0 bases, 4 bases remained unmatched. Germline V gene data show CDR1 as LGHDT and CDR2 as YNNKEL (reference sequence). The CDR3 contains 14 residues. CDR3 sequence: CASGTGLMNTEAFF. CDR3 nucleotide sequence: TGTGCCAGCGGGACAGGGCTCATGAACACTGAAGCTTTCTTT.

On this clone itself: This CDR3 is also generated by other DNA sequences in the sample. The chain uses TRBV20-1 and TRBJ1-2; D is uncertain. The CDR3 sequence is 11 residues long. CDR1 and CDR2 (germline): DFQATT, SNEGSKA (reference sequence). Trimming pared 5 bases from V and 1 base from J, leaving 5 bases between. The DNA for the CDR3 is TGCAGTGCTCCCGTTAACTATGGCTACACCTTC. Translation: CSAPVNYGYTF.

J is TRBJ2-7 and V is TRBV6-1, with TRBD2 identical over 13 bases. J was trimmed by 3 bases and V by 3 bases; bases with no gene match: 17. The germline CDR1 and CDR2 sequences are MNHNS and SASEGT. The CDR3 has 20 amino acids. CDR3 region: CASSDHQGGTSGTRYYEQYF. The CDR3 bases are TGTGCCAGCAGTGACCACCAAGGAGGGACTAGCGGGACGCGGTACTACGAGCAGTACTTC.

The V and J genes are TRBV20-1 and TRBJ2-5; 9 positions agree with TRBD2. Germline V gene sequence: CDR1 DFQATT, CDR2 SNEGSKA (reference sequence). Trimming took 3 bases from V and 1 from J; bases not matched to a gene: 3. The length of the CDR3 is 14 residues. CDR3 nucleotide sequence: TGCAGTGCTAGTTTTAGCGGGAGCCAAGAGACCCAGTACTTC. Its translation is CSASFSGSQETQYF.

The chain recombines TRBV3-1 (or the pseudogene TRBV3-2) with TRBJ1-1, with D tentatively TRBD1 (5 bases). Trimming removed 0 bases from V and 5 bases from J, with 13 bases in between. This CDR3 is 15 amino acids long. Germline V gene sequence: CDR1 LGHDT, CDR2 YNNKEL (reference sequence). The CDR3: CASSQDTGGGTEAFF. The CDR3 region has the DNA TGTGCCAGCAGCCAAGATACGGGGGGTGGAACTGAAGCTTTCTTT.

This clone was detected only once. This chain connects TRBV30 to TRBJ2-3; maybe TRBD1 (5 bases). V lost 1 base and J 0 bases, leaving 17 bases between the germline ends. Germline V gene data show CDR1 as GTSNPN and CDR2 as SVGIG (reference sequence). This CDR3 is built from 17 residues. The CDR3 here is CAWSGPDRKTSTDTQYF. The CDR3 DNA reads TGTGCCTGGAGTGGGCCAGACAGAAAAACTAGCACAGATACGCAGTATTTT.

V and J are TRBV5-1 and TRBJ2-3; tentative D call: TRBD2 (6 bases). Between the trimmed V and J ends, which lost 4 bases and 1 base, there was a span of 16 bases. The CDR3 is 16 amino acids. CDR1 is SGHRS, CDR2 YFSETQ, per germline. For the CDR3, the DNA is TGCGCCAGCAGCACTTTAGCGGATCATCGCACAGATACGCAGTATTTT. This codes for CASSTLADHRTDTQYF. The variable domain in full, with the rest retrieved from reference TRBV5-1 and TRBJ2-3, is KAGVTQTPRYLIKTRGQQVTLSCSPISGHRSVSWYQQTPGQGLQFLFEYFSETQRNKGNFPGRFSGRQFSNSRSEMNVSTLELGDSALYLCASSTLADHRTDTQYFGPGTRLTVL.

This clone has only a few counts. V is TRBV19 and J is TRBJ2-3, with D perhaps matching TRBD2 (6 bases). Germline V gives CDR1 LNHDA, CDR2 SQIVND (reference sequence). The ends were cut back, 7 bases at V and 5 bases at J, with 19 bases in the middle. The CDR3 sequence is 15 residues long. CDR3 nucleotides: TGTGCCAGTACCCCGCGGGGCGTAGGGGAAGATACGCAGTATTTT. Translated: CASTPRGVGEDTQYF. The entire variable domain, with the rest obtained from reference TRBV19 and TRBJ2-3, is as follows: DGGITQSPKYLFRKEGQNVTLSCEQNLNHDAMYWYRQDPGQGLRLIYYSQIVNDFQKGDIAEGYSVSREKKESFPLTVTSAQKNPTAFYLCASTPRGVGEDTQYFGPGTRLTVL.

The rearrangement joins TRBV18 to TRBJ1-4; TRBD1 matches 8 bases. Germline V gene lookup returns CDR1 KGHSH and CDR2 LQKENI. The CDR3 extends over 16 amino acids. With 3 bases clipped from V and 7 bases from J, the junction kept 10 bases outside the gene matches. CDR3 nucleotides: TGTGCCAGCTCACCGCCTTTGGCAGGGGGCGTTGAAAAACTGTTTTTT. Translating gives CASSPPLAGGVEKLFF.